The 16 T cell receptor beta chains below all came from one sample that was sequenced in a study of shared clonotypes between healthy human individuals. Assay: immunoSEQ multiplex PCR; the TCRdb copy retains only in-frame clones and omits some. The sample holds some 1,600,000 clones, about 98% seen once. Sequenced sample: naive CD4+ T cells sorted from blood. Subset in this sample: CD45RA+ positively selected. The receptors derive from a man aged 30 to 45 in good health.

The chain joins TRBV5-1 to TRBJ2-1, with 16 bases identical to TRBD2. There are 20 residues in the CDR3. The V gene end was trimmed by 5 bases and the J gene end by 0 bases; junction bases not matched to a gene: 11. Germline-derived CDR1 and CDR2 are SGHRS and YFSETQ. In nucleotides, the CDR3 is TGCGCCAGCAGTCGGGCTCCGGGACTAGCGGGAGGGAACTCCTACAATGAGCAGTTCTTC. This codes for CASSRAPGLAGGNSYNEQFF.

The chain is built from TRBV7-2 and TRBJ1-5; D unclear. Germline lookup yields CDR1 SGHTA and CDR2 FQGNSA. The V end lost 2 bases, the J end lost 5 bases, and 10 bases lay between the germline ends. The CDR3 sequence is 14 residues long. The DNA of the CDR3 is TGTGCCAGCAGCTTATCCAGCGGGGATCAGCCCCAGCATTTT. Translating gives CASSLSSGDQPQHF.

This chain joins TRBV27 and TRBJ2-7; 9 nucleotides line up with TRBD1. The CDR3 loop spans 15 amino acids. The ends lost 4 bases at V and 3 bases at J; junction bases unmatched: 7. CDR1 is MNHEY, CDR2 SMNVEV, per germline (reference sequence). The DNA of the CDR3 is TGTGCCAGCAGTTCTGCCCCGGGACAGGGCTACGAGCAGTACTTC. Residues: CASSSAPGQGYEQYF.

This chain uses TRBV5-4 with TRBJ2-6; D gene unclear. Germline CDR1 is SGHNT and CDR2 is YYREEE (reference sequence). The ends were cut back, 4 bases at V and 0 bases at J, with 14 bases in the middle. The CDR3 runs to 17 residues. In DNA form, the CDR3 reads TGTGCCAGCAGCCCTGCCGGACGCGGCTCTGGGGCCAACGTCCTGACTTTC. It yields the protein CASSPAGRGSGANVLTF.

The genes are TRBV25-1 and TRBJ2-5; 14 nucleotides align to TRBD2. The CDR3 has 15 amino acids. V lost 4 bases to trimming and J lost 4 bases; unmatched junction nucleotides: 2. Looked up from germline, CDR1 is MGHDK and CDR2 is SYGVNS. The CDR3 DNA reads as TGTGCCAGCAGTGGACTAGCGGGAGGGCGAGAGACCCAGTACTTC. Translated: CASSGLAGGRETQYF.

The rearrangement joins TRBV5-1 to TRBJ2-1; possible D gene TRBD2, 6 bases. Germline V gene sequence: CDR1 SGHRS, CDR2 YFSETQ. This CDR3 is 15 amino acids long. V was cut by 0 bases and J by 6 bases, with 13 bases left in between. DNA of the CDR3: TGCGCCAGCAGCTTGGCGGGGGACTCGGTCAATGAGCAGTTCTTC. It codes for CASSLAGDSVNEQFF.

The genes are TRBV5-4 and TRBJ2-3, with 10 positions matching TRBD2. Germline-derived CDR1 and CDR2 are SGHNT and YYREEE (reference sequence). The CDR3 is 17 residues long. V dropped 2 bases and J dropped 3; count of bases not matched to a gene: 9. DNA for the CDR3: TGTGCCAGCAGCTTAGGGCTAGCGGGAGTTGGGACAGATACGCAGTATTTT. This translates into CASSLGLAGVGTDTQYF.

In its sample, this clone was seen once. DNA of the CDR3: TGTGCCAGCAGTAGGACTAGCGGGACTGGGATGGGCGAGCAGTACTTC. Residues: CASSRTSGTGMGEQYF. The chain joins TRBV28 to TRBJ2-7; TRBD2 matches 12 bases. With 5 bases clipped from V and 6 bases from J, the junction kept 11 bases outside the gene matches. The CDR3 extends over 16 amino acids. CDR1 is MDHEN, CDR2 SYDVKM, per germline.

The chain combines TRBV28 with TRBJ1-1; D remains ambiguous. Germline values: CDR1 MDHEN, CDR2 SYDVKM. There are 13 residues in the CDR3. V was cut by 3 bases and J by 1 base, with 6 bases left in between. The CDR3 protein is CASSFSGNTEAFF. DNA for the CDR3: TGTGCCAGCAGTTTCTCGGGGAACACTGAAGCTTTCTTT. Based on the CDR3 plus reference TRBV28 and TRBJ1-1, the full variable domain is DVKVTQSSRYLVKRTGEKVFLECVQDMDHENMFWYRQDPGLGLRLIYFSYDVKMKEKGDIPEGYSVSREKKERFSLILESASTNQTSMYLCASSFSGNTEAFFGQGTRLTVV.

The genes are TRBV27 and TRBJ2-2; 7 nucleotides agree with TRBD1. J was trimmed by 1 base and V by 4 bases; bases with no gene match: 12. The germline V gene has CDR1 MNHEY and CDR2 SMNVEV (reference sequence). CDR3 length: 18 amino acids. CDR3 amino acids: CASSWRIDRAQNTGELFF. CDR3 bases: TGTGCCAGCAGTTGGAGAATTGACAGGGCCCAGAACACCGGGGAGCTGTTTTTT.

This chain joins TRBV7-2 and TRBJ2-3; TRBD2 matches at 8 bases. Germline assignment: CDR1 SGHTA and CDR2 FQGNSA. The CDR3 runs to 15 residues. The V segment lost 5 bases and the J segment 4 bases; nucleotides outside the gene matches: 8. For the CDR3, the DNA is TGTGCCAGCAGCCCGTCCGGGACTAGGTCAGATACGCAGTATTTT. Encoded protein: CASSPSGTRSDTQYF.

The table lists this clone with a few counts. CDR3 residues: CASSLGYGANYEQYF. CDR3 DNA sequence: TGTGCCAGCAGCTTAGGATATGGAGCGAACTACGAGCAGTACTTC. The chain combines TRBV7-7 with TRBJ2-7; D is ambiguous. From germline, CDR1 is SSHAT and CDR2 FNYEAQ (reference sequence). The germline V and J ends were trimmed by 1 base and 3 bases, with 13 bases remaining between them. The CDR3 runs to 15 residues.

The J gene is TRBJ2-3, the V gene TRBV13; the D gene could be TRBD1 or TRBD2 (5 bases each). There are 15 residues in the CDR3. With 5 bases removed from V and 2 bases from J, the gap between germline ends came to 14 bases. Germline V gives CDR1 PRHDT, CDR2 FYEKMQ (reference sequence). The CDR3 here is CASSQKGPTTDTQYF. In DNA, the CDR3 is TGTGCCAGCAGCCAAAAGGGACCTACCACAGATACGCAGTATTTT.

The chain has TRBV20-1 and TRBJ1-5, with no clear D. The germline CDR1 and CDR2 sequences are DFQATT and SNEGSKA (reference sequence). The CDR3 length is 11 residues. Trimming took off 6 bases at V and 9 bases at J, with 12 bases between the two ends. The CDR3 bases are TGCAGTGCCCCGGACTCGCGGCCCCAGCATTTT. Translation gives CSAPDSRPQHF.

V usage is TRBV7-2 and J usage is TRBJ2-2; 14 nucleotides agree with TRBD2. Germline loops: CDR1 SGHTA, CDR2 FQGNSA. CDR3 length: 17 residues. The J segment lost 7 bases and the V segment lost 5 bases, leaving 9 bases of the junction unmatched. The CDR3 reads CASSPVGLAGVVGELFF. CDR3 nucleotide sequence: TGTGCCAGCAGCCCCGTGGGACTAGCGGGAGTTGTCGGGGAGCTGTTTTTT.

With respect to this clone: This CDR3 is also generated by other DNA sequences in the sample. J is TRBJ2-7 and V is TRBV28, with 7 positions matching TRBD1. Germline CDR1 reads MDHEN; CDR2 reads SYDVKM. V was pared by 5 bases and J by 3 bases, with 1 base of the junction left unmatched. The CDR3 has 12 residues. The CDR3 loop reads CASSRDSYEQYF. The CDR3, as DNA: TGTGCCAGCAGTCGGGACAGCTACGAGCAGTACTTC.